The next 14 T cell receptor beta chains were all read from a single sample in a study of cytomegalovirus exposure and HLA in healthy donors. Primers: 60 Vbeta forward and 13 Jbeta reverse. This table comes from immunoSEQ multiplex PCR, and its TCRdb copy is limited to in-frame clones, with some not included. The sample yields some 110,000 clones, around 77% seen once. The sample comprised PBMCs. The receptors originated from a man aged 50 or older in good health and CMV-seropositive.

This sequence joins TRBV2 and TRBJ2-7; 12 nucleotides line up with TRBD1. The V gene end was trimmed by 2 bases and the J gene end by 4 bases; junction bases not matched to a gene: 9. The germline gives CDR1 SNHLY, CDR2 FYNNEI. This CDR3 comprises 17 residues. The CDR3, as DNA: TGTGCCAGCAGTGAATGGATGGGGACAGGGGGCTCGTACGAGCAGTACTTC. Translating gives CASSEWMGTGGSYEQYF.

There are a few counts of this clone. The chain carries TRBV4-3 and TRBJ2-7; maybe TRBD1 (6 bases). Germline V lookup: CDR1 LGHNA, CDR2 YSLEER. V lost 0 bases to trimming and J lost 0 bases, with 12 bases between them. The CDR3 runs to 16 residues. DNA for the CDR3: TGCGCCAGCAGCCAAGATAGGGGGTCCAGCTCCTACGAGCAGTACTTC. It is translated as CASSQDRGSSSYEQYF.

This clone has more than one count but fewer than ten. The chain combines TRBV7-2 with TRBJ2-7; 9 nucleotides match TRBD1. The germline CDR1 and CDR2 sequences are SGHTA and FQGNSA. The CDR3 spans 15 residues. V shed 5 bases, J shed 2 bases, and the junction held 7 bases outside the gene matches. The CDR3 spells CASSLRQGVPYEQYF. The CDR3, as DNA: TGTGCCAGCAGCCTCCGACAGGGGGTTCCCTACGAGCAGTACTTC.

This chain connects TRBV6-5 to TRBJ2-7; the D gene is possibly TRBD2 (5 bases). V lost 4 bases to trimming and J lost 2 bases, with 15 bases between them. The CDR3 has 15 residues. Germline assignment: CDR1 MNHEY and CDR2 SVGAGI. The CDR3 sequence is CASSSPGSAAYEQYF. In DNA form, the CDR3 reads TGTGCCAGCAGTTCCCCGGGGAGCGCGGCCTACGAGCAGTACTTC.

This clone has just one count. The chain recombines TRBV4-2 with TRBJ1-1; 7 nucleotides agree with TRBD1. Germline lookup yields CDR1 LGHNA and CDR2 YNFKEQ. CDR3 length: 14 amino acids. V was clipped by 0 bases and J by 8 bases; unmatched bases: 6. DNA of the CDR3: TGTGCCAGCAGCCAAGAAGGGACAGTACTCGAAGCTTTCTTT. The encoded protein is CASSQEGTVLEAFF.

The chain carries TRBV5-6 and TRBJ2-3; the D is unclear. V was clipped by 0 bases and J by 0 bases, with 5 bases between them. The V gene's germline CDR1 is SGHDT and CDR2 YYEEEE. This CDR3 comprises 14 residues. CDR3 amino acids: CASSLVTSTDTQYF. DNA of the CDR3: TGTGCCAGCAGCTTGGTCACTAGCACAGATACGCAGTATTTT.

The CDR3 loop reads CASSLAPGAYNEQFF. The CDR3 DNA follows: TGCGCCAGCAGCTTAGCCCCGGGGGCCTACAATGAGCAGTTCTTC. V and J are TRBV5-1 and TRBJ2-1, with TRBD2 as a possible D gene (6 bases). Per the germline V gene, CDR1 is SGHRS and CDR2 is YFSETQ. The CDR3 length is 15 residues. Trimming took 2 bases from V and 2 from J, leaving 11 bases between them.

The chain combines TRBV27 with TRBJ1-2; D remains ambiguous. V was trimmed by 1 base and J by 5 bases, leaving 20 bases between them. Germline V gene lookup returns CDR1 MNHEY and CDR2 SMNVEV (reference sequence). The CDR3 contains 17 residues. The CDR3 is CASSLWALEPKGYGYTF. As DNA, the CDR3 is TGTGCCAGCAGTTTATGGGCACTCGAACCCAAAGGATATGGCTACACCTTC.

J is TRBJ1-1 and V is TRBV19; 11 bases are a match to TRBD1. Germline V gene data show CDR1 as LNHDA and CDR2 as SQIVND (reference sequence). J was trimmed by 3 bases and V by 7 bases; bases with no gene match: 7. The CDR3 consists of 15 residues. The chain's CDR3 is CASILRDRGYTEAFF. The CDR3 DNA reads TGTGCCAGTATCCTCCGGGACAGGGGGTACACTGAAGCTTTCTTT.

The genes are TRBV18 and TRBJ2-7, with 7 bases matching TRBD1. Trimming removed 0 bases from V and 3 bases from J; junction bases left unmatched: 2. The CDR3 covers 14 residues. Germline loops: CDR1 KGHSH, CDR2 LQKENI. CDR3 nucleotide sequence: TGTGCCAGCTCACCACCCGGGACAGTCTACGAGCAGTACTTC. Its protein is CASSPPGTVYEQYF.

The chain has TRBV9 and TRBJ2-7, with TRBD1 identical over 9 bases. In germline, CDR1 is SGDLS, CDR2 YYNGEE. The V and J ends lost 4 bases and 2 bases, in that order; junction bases with no gene match: 10. The CDR3 is made up of 16 amino acids. The CDR3 DNA follows: TGTGCCAGCAGCCCGGTGGGACAGGGTGTTCCCTACGAGCAGTACTTC. It specifies CASSPVGQGVPYEQYF.

The genes are TRBV10-3 and TRBJ1-4, with 8 positions matching TRBD1. The germline gives CDR1 ENHRY, CDR2 SYGVKD. The CDR3 has 13 amino acids. V shed 10 bases and J 8 bases; nucleotides not matched to a gene: 9. DNA for the CDR3: TGTGCCACCAGGGGGACAGGCTCCGAAAAACTGTTTTTT. This codes for CATRGTGSEKLFF.

This clone has a handful of counts. V gene TRBV6-1 combines with J gene TRBJ1-1, with TRBD1 matching over 10 bases. The germline V gene encodes CDR1 MNHNS and CDR2 SASEGT. The CDR3 length is 14 residues. Trimming at V came to 5 bases and at J to 7 bases, leaving 7 bases not matched to a gene. CDR3 protein: CASSLRQGAGEAFF. CDR3 bases: TGTGCCAGCAGTCTACGACAGGGGGCTGGTGAAGCTTTCTTT.

This clone has just one count. This chain links TRBV7-2 with TRBJ2-7; TRBD1 is a possible D gene (5 bases). CDR1 SGHTA and CDR2 FQGNSA come from the germline V gene. The CDR3 contains 13 residues. Trimming shortened V by 1 base and J by 3 bases, and 7 bases separated the two germline ends. Written as DNA, the CDR3 is TGTGCCAGCAGCTTAGGGGGCGTCTACGAGCAGTACTTC. Translated, it gives CASSLGGVYEQYF.